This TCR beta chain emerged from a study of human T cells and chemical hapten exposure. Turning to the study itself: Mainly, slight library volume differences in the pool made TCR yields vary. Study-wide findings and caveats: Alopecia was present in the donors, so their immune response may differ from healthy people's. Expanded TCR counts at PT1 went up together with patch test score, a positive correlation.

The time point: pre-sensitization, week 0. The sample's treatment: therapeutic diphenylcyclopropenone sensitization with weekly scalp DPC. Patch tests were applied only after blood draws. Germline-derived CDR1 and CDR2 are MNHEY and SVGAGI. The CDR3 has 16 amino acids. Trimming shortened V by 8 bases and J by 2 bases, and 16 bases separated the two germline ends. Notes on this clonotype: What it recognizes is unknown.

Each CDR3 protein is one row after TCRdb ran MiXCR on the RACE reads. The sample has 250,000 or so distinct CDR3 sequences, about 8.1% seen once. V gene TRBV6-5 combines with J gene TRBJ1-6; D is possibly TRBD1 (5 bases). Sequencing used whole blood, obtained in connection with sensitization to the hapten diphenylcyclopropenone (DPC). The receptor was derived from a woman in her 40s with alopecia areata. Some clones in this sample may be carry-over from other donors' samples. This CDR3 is CASREKGRAYNSPLHF. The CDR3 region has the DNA TGTGCCAGCCGAGAGAAGGGGAGGGCCTATAATTCACCCCTCCACTTT.